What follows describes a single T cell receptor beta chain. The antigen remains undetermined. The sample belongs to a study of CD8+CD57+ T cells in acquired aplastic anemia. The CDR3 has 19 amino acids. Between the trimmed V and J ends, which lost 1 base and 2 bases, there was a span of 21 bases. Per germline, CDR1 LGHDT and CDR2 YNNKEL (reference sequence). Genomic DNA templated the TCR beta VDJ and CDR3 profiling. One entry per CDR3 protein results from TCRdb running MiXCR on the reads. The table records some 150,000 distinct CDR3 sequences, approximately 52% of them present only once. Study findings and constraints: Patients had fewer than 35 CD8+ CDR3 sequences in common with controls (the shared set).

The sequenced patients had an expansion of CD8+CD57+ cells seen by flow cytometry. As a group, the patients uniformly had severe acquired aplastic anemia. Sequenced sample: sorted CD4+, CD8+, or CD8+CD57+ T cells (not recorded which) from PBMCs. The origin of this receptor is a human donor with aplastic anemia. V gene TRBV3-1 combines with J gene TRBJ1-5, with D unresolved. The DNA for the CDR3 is TGTGCCAGCAGCCAAGGATTGGAGGGTGGGGTATGGCGCAATCAGCCCCAGCATTTT. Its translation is CASSQGLEGGVWRNQPQHF.